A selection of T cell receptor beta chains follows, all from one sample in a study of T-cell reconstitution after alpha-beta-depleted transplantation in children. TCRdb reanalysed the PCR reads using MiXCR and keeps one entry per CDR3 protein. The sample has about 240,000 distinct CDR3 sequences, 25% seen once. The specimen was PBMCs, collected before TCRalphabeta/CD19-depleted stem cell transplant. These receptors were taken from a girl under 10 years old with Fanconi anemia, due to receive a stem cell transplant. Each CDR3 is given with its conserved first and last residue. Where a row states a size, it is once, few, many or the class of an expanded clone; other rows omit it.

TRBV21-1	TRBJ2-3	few	CASSKARGTDTQYF
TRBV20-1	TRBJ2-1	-	CSATLRGDEQFF
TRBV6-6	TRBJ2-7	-	CASSYTTGGEQYF
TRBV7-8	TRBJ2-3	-	CASSLGPSSTDTQYF
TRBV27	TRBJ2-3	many	CASSPGTSGMTQYF
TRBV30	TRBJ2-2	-	CAWSWAGEGELFF
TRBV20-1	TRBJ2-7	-	CSASGLTGGDEQYF
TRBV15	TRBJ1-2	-	CATSRGGVNYGYTF
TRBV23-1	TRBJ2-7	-	CASSQFATDRVFYEQYF
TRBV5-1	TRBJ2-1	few	CASSLAVAGRNEQFF
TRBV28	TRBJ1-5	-	CASRQGGNNQPQHF
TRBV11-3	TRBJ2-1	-	CASSLGARREQFF
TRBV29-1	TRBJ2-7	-	CSVEQGRGEQYF
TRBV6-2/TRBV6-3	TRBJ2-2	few	CASSALRQVLTGELFF
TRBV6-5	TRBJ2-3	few	CASSYRASGVTDTQYF
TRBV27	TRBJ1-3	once	CASSPDGGSGNTIYF
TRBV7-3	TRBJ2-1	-	CASSFLSRGGEQFF
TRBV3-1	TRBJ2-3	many	CASSHRINGQNTQYF
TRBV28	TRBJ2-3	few	CASSLYGAYTDTQYF
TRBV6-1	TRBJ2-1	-	CASSRPGLAGPNEQFF
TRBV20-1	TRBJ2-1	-	CSASRVEQFF
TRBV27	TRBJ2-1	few	CASSLRTTGSFHNEQFF
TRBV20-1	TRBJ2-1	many	CSARAPLTGHEQFF
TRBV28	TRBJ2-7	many	CASTPGGPYEQYF
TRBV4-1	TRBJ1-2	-	CASSPPRGIREGYTF
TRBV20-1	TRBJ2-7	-	CSAFVASGAHREQYF
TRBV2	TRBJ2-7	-	CASSDYGTSNYEQYF
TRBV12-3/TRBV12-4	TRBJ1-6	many	CASSLAEFLTLHF
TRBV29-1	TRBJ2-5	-	CSVVGAGQETQYF
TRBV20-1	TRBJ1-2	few	CSAPTKGDYGYTF
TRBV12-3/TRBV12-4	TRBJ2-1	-	CASSLRSGGARNEQFF
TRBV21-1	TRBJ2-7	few	CASSIFGSSRYEQYF
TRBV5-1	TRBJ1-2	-	CASSLDRPNYGYTF
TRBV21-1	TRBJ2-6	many	CASSKVGGGPSGANVLTF
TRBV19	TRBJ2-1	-	CASSPDQGFYNEQFF
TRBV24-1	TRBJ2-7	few	CATSDRLKGLDEQYF
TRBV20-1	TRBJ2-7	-	CSATSPPYEQYF
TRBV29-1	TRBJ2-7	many	CSVEAQGYEQYF
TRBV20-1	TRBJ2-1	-	CSARVLGGTRPKNEQFF
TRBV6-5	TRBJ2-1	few	CASSYGSGINEQFF
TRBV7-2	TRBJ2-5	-	CASSLEGVIQETQYF
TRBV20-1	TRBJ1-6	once	CSALKWGNSPLHF
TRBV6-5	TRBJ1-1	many	CASRPGGASNTEAFF
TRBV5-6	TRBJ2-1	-	CAISPRWSYNEQFF
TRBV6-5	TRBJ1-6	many	CASSYSGTDYSPLHF
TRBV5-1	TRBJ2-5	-	CASSLPLRETQYF
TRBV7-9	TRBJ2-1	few	CASSLEAGGNEQFF
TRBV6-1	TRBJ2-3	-	CASRSGRSTDTQYF
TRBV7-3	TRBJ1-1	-	CASSLQPNTEAFF
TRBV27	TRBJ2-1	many	CASSRAIRNSYNEQFF
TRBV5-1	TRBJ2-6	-	CASGSDVLTF
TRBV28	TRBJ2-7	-	CASSDSPGNYEQYF
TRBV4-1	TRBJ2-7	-	CASSHRGDEQYF